This T cell receptor (beta chain) was sequenced during a study of identical twins. The sample holds a few counts of this clonotype. TCRdb reprocessed the 5' RACE reads via MiXCR and lists one record per CDR3 protein. The sample shows around 650,000 distinct CDR3 sequences, about 7% of them seen only once. These data are also associated with another study on yellow fever vaccine responses in identical twins.

This receptor was obtained from a woman aged 18 to 35 in good health. Sequenced sample: PBMCs.

The CDR3 bases are TGTGCCAGCCGGGCAGCTAATGAAAAACTGTTTTTT. This encodes CASRAANEKLFF. The gene calls are TRBV6-6 and TRBJ1-4, with no clear D. Germline CDR1 is MNHNY and CDR2 is SVGAGI (reference sequence). The CDR3 is 12 residues long. V was shortened by 8 bases and J by 3 bases, with 7 bases between the two germline ends.